A single sample is the source of the 29 T cell receptor beta chains below, sequenced in a study of blood T cell repertoires in COVID-19 (dated by TCRdb to the early 2020s). The library was made by the immunoSEQ multiplex PCR assay. TCRdb obtained this table from immuneACCESS and retained in-frame rearrangements with V and J assigned. These tables miss some clones; where compared with another copy, unresolved V genes account for less than half of the shortfall, and the remainder is unexplained. A total of a few hundred thousand clones appear in this sample, nearly 90% of them only once. The ten largest clonotypes hold around 15% of the sample. Sequencing was performed on PBMCs or T cells enriched from blood (not recorded which). Every receptor here comes from a man aged 30 to 45 who had been exposed to COVID-19.

The genes are TRBV7-9 and TRBJ2-7; 7 bases align to TRBD1. After removal of 5 bases from V and 0 bases from J, the junction contained 10 bases not matched to a gene. This CDR3 comprises 16 residues. Germline V gene lookup returns CDR1 SEHNR and CDR2 FQNEAQ (reference sequence). The CDR3 nucleotides read TGTGCCAGCAGCGGTAACAGGGGAAGAAGCTCCTACGAGCAGTACTTC. Translating gives CASSGNRGRSSYEQYF.

The chain uses TRBV6-5 and TRBJ1-3; D gene ambiguous. Trimming removed 3 bases at V and 4 bases at J, with 13 bases between. This CDR3 contains 15 residues. Germline V lookup: CDR1 MNHEY, CDR2 SVGAGI. The CDR3 region is CASSYESSLGNTIYF. CDR3 bases: TGTGCCAGCAGTTATGAATCCTCTCTAGGAAACACCATATATTTT.

This clone was detected once. The chain joins TRBV30 to TRBJ1-6, with TRBD1 as a possible D gene (5 bases). The CDR3 runs 13 residues. Germline assignment: CDR1 GTSNPN and CDR2 SVGIG (reference sequence). With 0 bases removed from V and 7 bases from J, the gap between germline ends came to 7 bases. The CDR3 here is CAWSVAGNSPLHF. CDR3 DNA: TGTGCCTGGAGTGTGGCAGGGAATTCACCCCTCCACTTT.

The V call is TRBV6-5, the J call TRBJ1-1; no reliable D call. With 11 bases removed from V and 3 bases from J, the gap between germline ends came to 16 bases. This CDR3 region has 13 residues. In germline, CDR1 is MNHEY, CDR2 SVGAGI. The CDR3 DNA sequence: TGTGCCGTAAATCTCAGGAAGGACACTGAAGCTTTCTTT. Its translation is CAVNLRKDTEAFF.

The CDR3 DNA sequence: TGTGCCAGCAGCGTAGGAGGGGGAACCACTACACCCTCAGGCTATGGCTACACCTTC. Translation: CASSVGGGTTTPSGYGYTF. The V call is TRBV9, the J call TRBJ1-2; possibly TRBD1 for D (6 bases). V was shortened by 0 bases and J by 4 bases, with 25 bases between the two germline ends. The germline CDR1 and CDR2 sequences are SGDLS and YYNGEE. The CDR3 contains 19 residues.

J is TRBJ2-4 and V is TRBV15; no definite D call. Germline V gene lookup returns CDR1 LNHNV and CDR2 YYDKDF (reference sequence). The length of the CDR3 is 16 residues. Trimming removed 3 bases from V and 4 bases from J, with 16 bases in between. The CDR3 region is CATSSMLMSEKNIQYF. Here the CDR3 DNA reads TGTGCCACCAGCAGTATGTTAATGAGTGAAAAAAACATTCAGTACTTC. The full variable domain, completed using reference TRBV15 and TRBJ2-4, is DAMVIQNPRYQVTQFGKPVTLSCSQTLNHNVMYWYQQKSSQAPKLLFHYYDKDFNNEADTPDNFQSRRPNTSFCFLDIRSPGLGDTAMYLCATSSMLMSEKNIQYFGAGTRLSVL.

V and J are TRBV27 and TRBJ1-4; 9 bases fit TRBD1. The length of the CDR3 is 16 residues. Per germline, CDR1 MNHEY and CDR2 SMNVEV (reference sequence). After removal of 4 bases from V and 7 bases from J, the junction contained 10 bases not matched to a gene. CDR3 DNA sequence: TGTGCCAGCAGTTCCCTATACAGGGGGCAGAGTGAAAAACTGTTTTTT. It encodes CASSSLYRGQSEKLFF.

The genes are TRBV7-3 and TRBJ1-1, with a weak D call TRBD1 (6 bases). Looked up from germline, CDR1 is SGHTA and CDR2 is FQGTGA. This CDR3 is built from 14 residues. The ends were cut back, 3 bases at V and 1 base at J, with 9 bases in the middle. The chain's CDR3 is CASSLLGGNTEAFF. DNA of the CDR3: TGTGCCAGCAGCTTGCTAGGGGGGAACACTGAAGCTTTCTTT.

This chain uses TRBV5-1 with TRBJ1-3; no clear D gene. The CDR3 is 18 amino acids. In germline, CDR1 is SGHRS, CDR2 YFSETQ. With 3 bases removed from V and 0 bases from J, the gap between germline ends came to 19 bases. The chain's CDR3 is CASSSPMDSRRSGNTIYF. CDR3 nucleotide sequence: TGCGCCAGCAGCTCGCCGATGGATTCCAGGCGCTCTGGAAACACCATATATTTT.

The V gene is TRBV4-2, the J gene TRBJ2-3; 7 bases are shared with TRBD2. V lost 0 bases to trimming and J lost 0 bases; unmatched junction nucleotides: 9. CDR1 LGHNA and CDR2 YNFKEQ come from the germline V gene. The CDR3 is 18 amino acids. The CDR3 nucleotides are TGTGCCAGCAGCCAAGATTTAGGCGGACTAGGTAGCACAGATACGCAGTATTTT. Its protein is CASSQDLGGLGSTDTQYF.

The chain employs TRBV5-1 and TRBJ2-7; D gene ambiguous. CDR3 length: 14 residues. Trimming took off 2 bases at V and 0 bases at J, with 9 bases between the two ends. Germline values: CDR1 SGHRS, CDR2 YFSETQ. Here the CDR3 reads CASSFQVSSYEQYF. CDR3 coding DNA: TGCGCCAGCAGCTTCCAGGTGAGCTCCTACGAGCAGTACTTC.

This rearrangement joins TRBV7-9 to TRBJ1-1; 8 bases map to TRBD1. Trimming at V came to 1 base and at J to 1 base, leaving 2 bases not matched to a gene. CDR3 length equals 15 residues. From germline, CDR1 is SEHNR and CDR2 FQNEAQ (reference sequence). The CDR3: CASSLDQGANTEAFF. The CDR3 DNA sequence: TGTGCCAGCAGCTTAGATCAGGGGGCGAACACTGAAGCTTTCTTT.

The table lists this clone with many counts. V usage is TRBV6-2 or TRBV6-3 and J usage is TRBJ2-1; TRBD2 agrees at 7 bases. The CDR3 totals 19 residues. Per the germline V gene, CDR1 is MNHEY and CDR2 is SVGEGT. Unmatched junction bases numbered 28, after V lost 5 bases and J lost 12 bases. The CDR3 region has the DNA TGTGCCAGCAGTAACCGGAACCGAGGACTAGTAGCGGGTTCTTCGGGGCAGTTCTTC. It translates to CASSNRNRGLVAGSSGQFF.

This chain connects TRBV6-6 to TRBJ2-1, with TRBD1 identical over 8 bases. CDR3 length: 15 residues. From germline, CDR1 is MNHNY and CDR2 SVGAGI (reference sequence). J gave up 4 bases and V 8 bases, and 10 bases lay outside the gene matches. The CDR3 protein is CASAGAGGFYNEQFF. For the CDR3, the DNA is TGTGCCAGCGCCGGGGCAGGGGGCTTTTACAATGAGCAGTTCTTC.

The rearrangement links TRBV6-1 to TRBJ2-2; 7 nucleotides line up with TRBD1. The germline V gene encodes CDR1 MNHNS and CDR2 SASEGT. The CDR3 sequence is 15 residues long. After removal of 6 bases from V and 2 bases from J, the junction contained 6 bases not matched to a gene. Here the CDR3 reads CASRSGQSNTGELFF. Written as DNA, the CDR3 is TGTGCCAGCAGGTCGGGACAGTCTAACACCGGGGAGCTGTTTTTT.

The chain recombines TRBV4-1 with TRBJ1-2, with TRBD1 matching over 7 bases. This CDR3 has 16 residues. Germline CDR1 is MGHRA and CDR2 is YSYEKL. Trimming removed 0 bases from V and 0 bases from J; junction bases left unmatched: 4. CDR3 coding DNA: TGCGCCAGCAGCCAAGAGAGGACAGGAGCTAACTATGGCTACACCTTC. Translated, it gives CASSQERTGANYGYTF.

The CDR3 spells CASSFADSGNTIYF. The CDR3 coding sequence is TGCGCCAGCAGCTTCGCAGACTCTGGAAACACCATATATTTT. The chain recombines TRBV5-1 with TRBJ1-3; no reliable D call. Germline CDR1 reads SGHRS; CDR2 reads YFSETQ. The CDR3 has 14 residues. Trimming shortened V by 2 bases and J by 0 bases, and 6 bases separated the two germline ends.

This clone was seen a single time. This chain links TRBV7-9 with TRBJ1-6; D is ambiguous. Deletions cut 1 base from V and 9 bases from J, with 7 bases between. Germline-derived CDR1 and CDR2 are SEHNR and FQNEAQ (reference sequence). This CDR3 contains 13 residues. The CDR3 DNA reads as TGTGCCAGCAGCTTAGGGAGTTTTTCACCCCTCCACTTT. Amino acids: CASSLGSFSPLHF.

This chain connects TRBV6-5 to TRBJ2-1, with D tentatively TRBD2 (5 bases). This CDR3 contains 14 residues. The V gene's germline CDR1 is MNHEY and CDR2 SVGAGI. Trimming removed 6 bases from V and 5 bases from J, with 14 bases in between. DNA for the CDR3: TGTGCCAGCAGCACTAGTCCAGGAGACAATGAGCAGTTCTTC. Protein: CASSTSPGDNEQFF.

This chain's CDR3 is CASSVGLVGGNEQFF. Here the CDR3 DNA reads TGTGCCAGCAGCGTAGGACTTGTCGGGGGGAATGAGCAGTTCTTC. The chain uses TRBV9 and TRBJ2-1, with 7 positions matching TRBD2. With V trimmed by 0 bases and J by 7 bases, 7 bases remained unmatched. The CDR3 extends over 15 amino acids. Germline CDR1 and CDR2: SGDLS and YYNGEE.

This chain uses TRBV7-6 with TRBJ1-4; D possibly corresponds to TRBD1 (5 bases). V lost 5 bases, J lost 2 bases, and 18 bases lay in between. The CDR3 is made up of 17 amino acids. Germline values: CDR1 SGHVS, CDR2 FNYEAQ. The CDR3 DNA reads as TGTGCCAGCAGCACCCGAGCGTTAGGGGATACTAATGAAAAACTGTTTTTT. Translating gives CASSTRALGDTNEKLFF.

The chain is built from TRBV7-9 and TRBJ1-2; TRBD1 might be the D (5 bases). Germline lookup yields CDR1 SEHNR and CDR2 FQNEAQ (reference sequence). V was clipped by 1 base and J by 8 bases, with 11 bases between them. The CDR3 sequence is 13 residues long. For the CDR3, the DNA is TGTGCCAGCAGCTTAGAGGGGCGTTGGGGCTACACCTTC. It yields the protein CASSLEGRWGYTF.

V usage is TRBV11-2 and J usage is TRBJ2-3; D is possibly TRBD1 (6 bases). This CDR3 is built from 16 residues. V lost 1 base, J lost 5 bases, and 16 bases lay in between. Germline assignment: CDR1 SGHAT and CDR2 FQNNGV. CDR3 sequence: CASSLVGGIGKDTQYF. The CDR3 region has the DNA TGTGCCAGCAGCTTAGTAGGGGGAATAGGTAAAGATACGCAGTATTTT. Looking up the rest from reference TRBV11-2 and TRBJ2-3 gives the full variable domain: EAGVAQSPRYKIIEKRQSVAFWCNPISGHATLYWYQQILGQGPKLLIQFQNNGVVDDSQLPKDRFSAERLKGVDSTLKIQPAKLEDSAVYLCASSLVGGIGKDTQYFGPGTRLTVL.

This chain links TRBV2 with TRBJ1-1; tentatively, D is TRBD1 (6 bases). The CDR3 covers 11 residues. Trimming took 10 bases from V and 3 from J, leaving 9 bases between them. CDR1 is SNHLY, CDR2 FYNNEI, per germline. In DNA, the CDR3 is TGTGCCACCGGACAGTACACTGAAGCTTTCTTT. Translation: CATGQYTEAFF.

The chain links TRBV19 to TRBJ2-7, with D unresolved. From germline, CDR1 is LNHDA and CDR2 SQIVND (reference sequence). CDR3 length: 13 amino acids. The ends were cut back, 3 bases at V and 0 bases at J, with 6 bases in the middle. This chain's CDR3 is CASSMSNSYEQYF. Written as DNA, the CDR3 is TGTGCCAGTAGTATGAGCAACTCCTACGAGCAGTACTTC.

The chain recombines TRBV11-2 with TRBJ2-7; TRBD2 is a possible D gene (5 bases). The CDR3 covers 13 residues. Trimming removed 3 bases from V and 2 bases from J, with 8 bases in between. From germline, CDR1 is SGHAT and CDR2 FQNNGV. The CDR3 DNA sequence: TGTGCCAGCAGCTTTCCTAGCACCTACGAGCAGTACTTC. It specifies CASSFPSTYEQYF.

The V gene is TRBV9, the J gene TRBJ2-3; TRBD2 agrees at 7 bases. With 0 bases clipped from V and 6 bases from J, the junction kept 4 bases outside the gene matches. The germline CDR1 and CDR2 sequences are SGDLS and YYNGEE. The CDR3 consists of 14 residues. The CDR3 protein is CASSVVTSRDTQYF. The DNA of the CDR3 is TGTGCCAGCAGCGTAGTGACTAGCCGGGATACGCAGTATTTT.

The genes are TRBV5-1 and TRBJ1-5; tentative D call: TRBD1 (6 bases). Germline loops: CDR1 SGHRS, CDR2 YFSETQ. With 9 bases removed from V and 0 bases from J, the gap between germline ends came to 16 bases. This CDR3 region has 15 residues. In nucleotides, the CDR3 is TGCGCCACTGTACAGGGTCGAAATAGCAATCAGCCCCAGCATTTT. This encodes CATVQGRNSNQPQHF.

The gene calls are TRBV4-2 and TRBJ2-2; D unresolved. Germline V CDR1 and CDR2: LGHNA, YNFKEQ. Between the trimmed V and J ends, which lost 0 bases and 4 bases, there was a span of 15 bases. The CDR3 covers 17 residues. The CDR3 protein is CASSQDEPSRRTGELFF. CDR3 nucleotide sequence: TGTGCCAGCAGCCAAGATGAGCCGTCGAGGCGCACCGGGGAGCTGTTTTTT.